This entry features one T cell receptor (beta chain) sequence. The antigen it recognizes is unknown. It has no much larger one-base neighbor in the sample; base qualities were not kept. The germline V gene (reference sequence) gives CDR1 as SEHNR and CDR2 as FQNEAQ. From cysteine to phenylalanine, the CDR3 is 15 amino acids long. Just CDR3 DNA is preserved here, 45 bases in frame from base 1. V was cut back by 5 bases and J by 4 bases, leaving a gap of 16 bases between them. The library was built by means of the immunoSEQ multiplex PCR assay. The multiplex PCR relied on a mix of 60 forward primers for TCR Vbeta segments and 13 reverse primers for TCR Jbeta segments. Amplification of the CDR3 region of rearranged TCR beta genes was performed with a multiplex PCR assay on genomic DNA. The amplified TCR beta libraries were sequenced on the Illumina HiSeq System as 87-base-pair reads. The authors' analysis ran thus. In a later analysis, some 80 million unique TCR beta chains were counted across the 500 to 850 repertoires, and roughly 11 million of these chains were shared by at least two donors. To remove PCR and sequencing errors, raw reads were error-corrected and collapsed into unique sequences using a nearest-neighbor algorithm that merged closely related sequences. CDR3 sequences were aligned to IMGT reference sequences to assign V, D and J gene segments. Each retained sequence needed at least a six-nucleotide match to both a V gene segment and a J gene segment. Rearrangements were called productive when the CDR3 lacked stop codons and stayed in frame with V and J; all others were non-productive. CDR3 was defined by IMGT convention, running from the second conserved V-encoded cysteine to the conserved J-encoded phenylalanine. The earlier analysis of about 610 of the donors excluded any sequence lacking an unambiguous match to a single V gene segment. In an earlier analysis of some 590 of the donors, a V segment was called functional when productive rearrangements were above 56.7%, and segregating when the standard deviation between donors exceeded 5%. A statistical classification framework was developed to diagnose cytomegalovirus status using the catalog of TCR beta chain sequences. In a later analysis, V and J genes were assigned by comparing TCR nucleotide sequences against IMGT/GENE-DB human TR gene sequences. A later analysis assigned CDR3 sequences and most-parsimonious VDJ recombination scenarios with the TCRdist pipeline. In a later analysis, each TCR beta chain was defined by its CDR3 amino acid sequence together with its V-gene family, and reads lacking a unique V-gene family were excluded. As a way to deal with suspected cross-contamination and a sequencing artifact, a later analysis dropped roughly 600 nucleotide sequences that were highly shared and had low generation probability. In a later analysis, a clonal expansion index for each public chain was calculated from normalized within-repertoire ranks of inferred template counts. Generation probabilities in a later analysis came from a VDJ recombination model fitted to out-of-frame rearrangements, and those results were checked against IGoR. Hypergeometric tests were used in a later analysis to score TCR-TCR, TCR-HLA and TCR-CMV co-occurrence, with a repertoire-size bias correction applied to the TCR pairs. To estimate false discovery rates, a later analysis permuted the HLA or CMV assignments 20 times. In a later analysis, co-occurring TCRs were grouped with DBSCAN, and TCRdist sequence similarity was added when clustering was performed within HLA-allele-positive subsets. For co-occurrence clustering, repertoires with fewer than 30,000 or more than 120,000 public chains were excluded, along with several repertoires with anomalous nucleotide sharing. TCRdb stores this immuneACCESS table with in-frame sequences only. Part of the clones is absent; in the studies checked, under half of the shortfall reflects unresolved V genes, and no reason is known for the rest. Clonal size and the V and J genes are those of that table, whereas D and trimming came from the DNA. The sample table holds fewer than 200,000 clones, of which around 82% were seen once. Jointly, the top ten make up around 11% of the sample.

In total, approximately 700 healthy bone marrow donors made up the cohort. At the time of sampling, every cohort member was nominally healthy, though immune exposures that went unrecorded were likely present. The donor tested CMV seropositive, placing the donor among the approximately 290 seropositive members of the cohort. A peripheral blood sample was collected from each donor, and TCR beta sequencing was performed on peripheral blood mononuclear cells. Genomic DNA was extracted from the blood cell samples with the Qiagen DNeasy Blood Extraction Kit. This sample stems from a study of cytomegalovirus exposure and HLA in healthy donors (TCRdb year 2017). About the full investigation: According to an earlier analysis of 587 of the donors, about 179 million T cells yielded 117 million unique TCR beta sequences and roughly 280 Gb of sequence data. Roughly 290 gigabases of sequencing data and 70 million to 95 million unique TCR sequences made up an early release that covered fewer than 650 HLA-typed donors. Of the roughly 400 genotyped donors, roughly 85% fell in the genetic ancestry cluster associated with self-reported Caucasian donors. The study aimed to test whether cataloging public T cell receptors could reveal signatures of past pathogen exposure. The T cell repertoires of several hundred subjects were profiled by immunosequencing and related to cytomegalovirus serostatus. A separate validation cohort of some 130 different subjects was used in addition to the 666-subject first cohort. To predict cytomegalovirus infection status, the study brought together high-throughput TCR immunosequencing, statistical association of individual TCRs with disease status, and machine learning. In a later analysis, previously published TCR beta repertoires from 600 to 850 donors were re-analyzed and high-resolution HLA genotyping was added so that TCR occurrence patterns could be studied. Rather than using new phenotypic data, the later analysis identified candidate immune exposures from TCR beta sequences and from how often those sequences occurred across donors. In an earlier analysis of about 590 of the donors, high-throughput TCR beta sequencing was used to judge whether each TCR beta V gene segment behaved as functional or pseudogenic. Donor age, sex, ethnicity and CMV serostatus were compiled alongside the repertoire data. A later genetic analysis took genome-wide SNP genotypes for about 55% of the roughly 670 donors and used that subset as a discovery cohort. Every discovery cohort repertoire had been produced on one sequencing platform. Class I and class II HLA loci were covered by the typing at four-digit resolution. The number of donors typed differed by locus, with roughly 620-640 for A, B, C, DRB1 and DQB1, roughly 520 for DQA1, 600 to 610 for DPA1, and approximately 470 for DPB1. Roughly 5 DR-DQ haplotypes were treated as single units for association and clustering because of strong linkage in the cohort. Across approximately 400 genotyped donors of the cohort, an average of about 250,000 unique TCR beta nucleotide sequences per donor were sequenced, and around 20% of those sequences were non-productive. General conclusions and limits of the study: In a later analysis, the rate of TCR association differed among HLA loci, with DRB1 alleles having the most associated TCRs and HLA-C alleles having the fewest. While some public TCRs were present in many individuals, most TCR sequences turned up only very rarely across donors. According to a later genetic analysis, donors in an Asian-associated ancestry cluster had fewer N-insertions in productive TCRs than the approximately 630-donor mean. For the cohort, immune exposure information was limited to CMV serostatus. An association between a missense DCLRE1C variant and V-gene and J-gene trimming of TCR beta chains was found in a later genetic analysis and replicated in an independent cohort. Correlated functional status among segregating V segments might be attributable to linkage disequilibrium, but an unknown experimental factor could not be ruled out. This cohort had only TCR beta chains sequenced, and the lack of alpha or paired-chain data limited which features could be detected. When HLA alleles, especially DR and DQ, strongly co-occurred, attributing TCR associations to individual alleles was difficult. A later analysis found that most CMV-associated TCR beta chains appeared HLA-restricted, with HLA associations seemingly driven largely by CMV exposure. In an earlier analysis of some 550 of the donors, most TCR beta V segments were observed in productive rearrangements about 90% or about 30% of the time, broadly matching IMGT annotations. Presence/absence analyses assumed roughly uniform sequencing depth across donors, an assumption that may not hold. Cytomegalovirus status was reported to be diagnosed by the classifier with high specificity and sensitivity in both the original and validation cohorts. In a later analysis, around 15,000 TCR beta sequences were associated with specific HLA alleles at a false discovery rate of 0.05. Compared with equally common non-associated chains, HLA-associated TCR beta chains in a later analysis were more clonally expanded and had lower generation probabilities. The authors suggested that the approach could potentially be generalized to other disease states and immunological phenotypes. Some IMGT-functional V segments, including TRBV6-2 and TRBV6-3, could not be distinguished by the 87-base-pair reads and were therefore excluded. In vitro tests confirmed that three of the cytomegalovirus-associated TCR beta chains recognize cytomegalovirus antigens. In a later analysis, several top co-occurrence clusters were reported to appear linked to parvovirus B19, influenza, CMV and Epstein-Barr virus. The earlier analysis of some 560 of the donors excluded fewer than 20 rarely observed V segments, including chromosome 9 orphons, because counts were too low. Because HLA typing was missing for some donors at each locus, association tests included only the typed subset. A further reported finding was that TCR beta sequences accurately predicted the HLA-A and HLA-B alleles for most subjects in the first cohort. The study gave a list of 150 to 200 TCR beta chains associated with cytomegalovirus. The sequencing pipeline was judged likely to have produced a cluster of highly shared sequence variants as a technical artifact.

Material: PBMCs. Here the chain combines TRBV7-9 and TRBJ2-3; the D segment cannot be called with confidence. The receptor was derived from a man between 50 and 59 years old in good health and CMV-seropositive. The DNA is as follows: TGTGCCAGCAGCCCAAGCATTTCTTCGGCAGATACGCAGTATTTT. This codes for CASSPSISSADTQYF.